This TCR beta chain came from a study of T cells in Graves' hyperthyroidism and ophthalmopathy. Turning to the study itself: Peripheral blood sampling occurred at initial diagnosis, before any treatment.

Using RNA transcripts as the source, TCR beta CDR3 regions were amplified. A set of HTBI primers served as the primers for a first-round RT-PCR of the TCR CDR3. TCRdb re-derived calls from the multiplex PCR reads in MiXCR, one entry per CDR3 protein. The sample consists of around 490,000 distinct CDR3 sequences, about 20% of them appearing once. Germline CDR1 SGHKS, CDR2 YYEKEE (reference sequence). CDR3 length equals 13 residues. The germline V and J ends were trimmed by 6 bases and 0 bases, with 10 bases remaining between them. This chain joins TRBV5-5 and TRBJ2-7; D is undetermined. The sequence derives from a man aged 35 to 55 with Graves' ophthalmopathy. Sequencing input: blood. For the CDR3, the DNA is TGTGCCAGCACCTATCGCAGCTCCTACGAGCAGTACTTC. It codes for CASTYRSSYEQYF.